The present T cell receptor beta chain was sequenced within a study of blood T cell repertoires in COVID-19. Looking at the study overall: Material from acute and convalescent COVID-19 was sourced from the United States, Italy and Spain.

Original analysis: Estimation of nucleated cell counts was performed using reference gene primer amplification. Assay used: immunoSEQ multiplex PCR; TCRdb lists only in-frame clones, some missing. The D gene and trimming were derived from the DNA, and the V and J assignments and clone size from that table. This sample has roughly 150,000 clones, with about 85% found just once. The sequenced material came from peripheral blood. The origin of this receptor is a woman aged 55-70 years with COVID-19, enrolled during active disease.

The CDR3 is CASARGDNQPQHF. CDR3 coding DNA: TGTGCCAGTGCAAGAGGCGACAATCAGCCCCAGCATTTT. The J gene is TRBJ1-5, the V gene TRBV2; the D is unclear. The V and J ends lost 9 bases and 3 bases respectively, with 12 bases between them. Per the germline V gene, CDR1 is SNHLY and CDR2 is FYNNEI. This CDR3 contains 13 residues.